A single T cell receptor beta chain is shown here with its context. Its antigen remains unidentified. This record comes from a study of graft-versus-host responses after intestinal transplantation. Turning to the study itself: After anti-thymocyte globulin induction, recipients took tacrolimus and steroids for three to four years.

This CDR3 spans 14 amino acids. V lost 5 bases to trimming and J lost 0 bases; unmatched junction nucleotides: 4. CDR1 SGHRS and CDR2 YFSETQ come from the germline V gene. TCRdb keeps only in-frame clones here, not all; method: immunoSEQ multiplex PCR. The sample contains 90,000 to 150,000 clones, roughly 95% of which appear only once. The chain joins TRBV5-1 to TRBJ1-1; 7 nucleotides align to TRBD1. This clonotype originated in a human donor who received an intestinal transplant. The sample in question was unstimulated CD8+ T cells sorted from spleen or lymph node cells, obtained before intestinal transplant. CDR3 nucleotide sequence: TGCGCCAGCAGTTTACAGGGGATGAACACTGAAGCTTTCTTT. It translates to CASSLQGMNTEAFF. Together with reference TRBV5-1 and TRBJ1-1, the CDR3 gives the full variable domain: KAGVTQTPRYLIKTRGQQVTLSCSPISGHRSVSWYQQTPGQGLQFLFEYFSETQRNKGNFPGRFSGRQFSNSRSEMNVSTLELGDSALYLCASSLQGMNTEAFFGQGTRLTVV.